Below, 9 T cell receptor beta chains from the same sample are listed, as sequenced in a study of HIV-infected children after antiretroviral therapy interruption. The TCR library was built from RNA with a 3' RACE protocol and unique molecular identifiers. TCRdb passed the 3' RACE reads through MiXCR, listing each CDR3 protein once. The sample lists some 40,000 distinct CDR3 sequences, 5% to 8% occurring once. The treatment is: PENTA 11 planned treatment interruption arm or continuous ART arm. The sequences come from CD45RA+ CD4+ T cells from PBMCs, pooled from several time points, collected from a donor given antiretroviral therapy, either interrupted or continuous. This sample's subset: naive CD4+ CD45RA+ CD45RO- T cells. These receptors all come from a pool of human donors with HIV.

The rearrangement joins TRBV11-1 to TRBJ2-7; maybe TRBD1 (6 bases). V was trimmed by 6 bases and J by 10 bases, leaving 16 bases between them. Germline loops: CDR1 SGHAT, CDR2 FQDESV (reference sequence). CDR3 length equals 12 residues. CDR3 coding DNA: TGTGCCAGCAGTTTAAGGGGGTGGGAACAGTACTTC. Translation gives CASSLRGWEQYF.

This clonotype occurred many times. V usage is TRBV7-8 and J usage is TRBJ1-4; TRBD1 aligns across 8 bases. J lost 0 bases, V lost 4 bases, and 10 bases had no gene match. The CDR3 is made up of 18 amino acids. Germline CDR1 SGHVS, CDR2 FQNEAQ. The CDR3 DNA follows: TGTGCCAGCAGCTCGACACCCAGGGGGCTAACAACTAATGAAAAACTGTTTTTT. Its translation: CASSSTPRGLTTNEKLFF.

This clonotype was counted many times. This chain uses TRBV20-1 with TRBJ1-1; TRBD1 is a possible D gene (6 bases). V was trimmed by 5 bases and J by 1 base, leaving 14 bases between them. The CDR3 is 14 amino acids. In germline, CDR1 is DFQATT, CDR2 SNEGSKA (reference sequence). CDR3 nucleotides: TGCAGTGCTTCGGGGTACAGGGCGAACACTGAAGCTTTCTTT. Translating it yields CSASGYRANTEAFF.

Many counts were recorded for this clonotype. V and J are TRBV7-8 and TRBJ2-3; TRBD1 matches 12 bases. V lost 5 bases to trimming and J lost 1 base; unmatched junction nucleotides: 1. Germline V gene lookup returns CDR1 SGHVS and CDR2 FQNEAQ. This CDR3 spans 15 amino acids. CDR3 amino acids: CASSRDRGRTDTQYF. The DNA of the CDR3 is TGTGCCAGCAGCAGGGACAGGGGGCGCACAGATACGCAGTATTTT. The full variable domain, with the rest looked up from reference TRBV7-8 and TRBJ2-3, is GAGVSQSPRYKVAKRGQDVALRCDPISGHVSLFWYQQALGQGPEFLTYFQNEAQLDKSGLPSDRFFAERPEGSVSTLKIQRTQQEDSAVYLCASSRDRGRTDTQYFGPGTRLTVL.

Judged by abundance, this clonotype is medium-sized (0.01 to 0.1%). Mismatch with germline at one junction end may stem from a read error. The gene calls are TRBV6-6 and TRBJ2-5; possible D gene TRBD1, 6 bases. CDR3 length equals 12 residues. Germline assignment: CDR1 MNHNY and CDR2 SVGAGI (reference sequence). In DNA form, the CDR3 reads TGTGCCAGCGGCGGACAGCAAGACACCCAGTACTTT. Translation: CASGGQQDTQYF.

In this sample, this clonotype turned up many times. The gene calls are TRBV7-2 and TRBJ1-3; TRBD1 might be the D (6 bases). Looked up from germline, CDR1 is SGHTA and CDR2 is FQGNSA. V lost 5 bases, J lost 3 bases, and 17 bases lay in between. CDR3 length: 16 amino acids. CDR3 loop: CASSTEWGAYGNTIYF. CDR3 in DNA: TGTGCCAGCAGCACCGAATGGGGGGCTTATGGAAACACCATATATTTT.

This clonotype was counted ten times or more. V usage is TRBV27 and J usage is TRBJ1-1, with D maybe TRBD1 (5 bases). V gave up 8 bases and J gave up 2 bases, with 9 bases separating them. The CDR3 length is 12 residues. Germline V gene lookup returns CDR1 MNHEY and CDR2 SMNVEV (reference sequence). The DNA of the CDR3 is TGTGCCAGCTCTAGGGGCAACACTGAAGCTTTCTTT. Protein product: CASSRGNTEAFF.

The chain joins TRBV10-3 to TRBJ2-7; 9 nucleotides agree with TRBD1. Germline CDR1 reads ENHRY; CDR2 reads SYGVKD. The CDR3 totals 15 residues. Trimming at V came to 4 bases and at J to 4 bases, leaving 8 bases not matched to a gene. For the CDR3, the DNA is TGTGCCATCAGTGCCGGGACAGGGAAATCGTACGAGCAGTACTTC. It specifies CAISAGTGKSYEQYF.

This clonotype came up a few times. The chain recombines TRBV7-8 with TRBJ2-2; no firm D call. Germline V gene data show CDR1 as SGHVS and CDR2 as FQNEAQ. V dropped 5 bases and J dropped 7 bases, with 11 bases sitting between them. CDR3 length equals 13 residues. The CDR3 nucleotides are TGTGCCAGCAGCCCCCGCGTGGTCGGGGAGCTGTTTTTT. Its translation is CASSPRVVGELFF.